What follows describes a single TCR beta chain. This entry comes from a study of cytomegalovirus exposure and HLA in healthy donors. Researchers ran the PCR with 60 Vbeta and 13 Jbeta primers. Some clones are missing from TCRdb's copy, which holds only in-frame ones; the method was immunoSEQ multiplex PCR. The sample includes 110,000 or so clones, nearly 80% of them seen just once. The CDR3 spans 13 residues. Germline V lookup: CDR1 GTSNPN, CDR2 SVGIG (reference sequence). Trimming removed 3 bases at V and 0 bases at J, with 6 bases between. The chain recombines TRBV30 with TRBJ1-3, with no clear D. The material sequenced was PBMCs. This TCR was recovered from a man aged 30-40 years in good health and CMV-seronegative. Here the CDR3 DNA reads TGTGCCTGGAGCGGGGACTCTGGAAACACCATATATTTT. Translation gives CAWSGDSGNTIYF. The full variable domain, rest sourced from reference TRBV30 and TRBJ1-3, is SQTIHQWPATLVQPVGSPLSLECTVEGTSNPNLYWYRQAAGRGLQLLFYSVGIGQISSEVPQNLSASRPQDRQFILSSKKLLLSDSGFYLCAWSGDSGNTIYFGEGSWLTVV.